The rows below give T cell receptor beta chains drawn from one sample of a study of regulatory T cells in long-lasting Graves disease. TCRdb called the multiplex PCR reads again in MiXCR, with one record for every CDR3 protein. The data hold fewer than 500,000 distinct CDR3 sequences, with around 16% observed a single time. The data were also submitted as part of a second study, on T cells in Graves' hyperthyroidism and ophthalmopathy.

The starting material was peripheral blood mononuclear cells (PBMCs), obtained at new diagnosis, from a patient treated with antithyroid drugs. The receptors originated from a man between 40 and 49 years old with Graves disease. The CDR3 runs from the conserved cysteine through the conserved F or W. D genes are given only for firm matches. The size field is filled for only some rows; it gives once, few, many or a size class.

>-|TRBV2|many|TRBJ2-1
CASSERTYNEQFF
TGTGCCAGCAGTGAAAGAACGTACAATGAGCAGTTCTTC
>TRBD2|TRBV2|many|TRBJ2-7
CASSDLAGGTYEQYF
TGTGCCAGCAGTGACCTAGCGGGTGGAACCTACGAGCAGTACTTC
>-|TRBV5-1|many|TRBJ2-7
CASSLGAGSSYEQYF
TGTGCCAGCAGTTTAGGTGCGGGAAGCTCCTACGAGCAGTACTTC
>-|TRBV28|many|TRBJ2-1
CASSSPPGTLNNEQFF
TGTGCCAGCAGTTCCCCGCCCGGGACTCTAAACAATGAGCAGTTCTTC
>-|TRBV12-3/TRBV12-4|-|TRBJ1-4
CASNFSSRGGGKLFF
TGTGCCAGCAATTTTTCTAGCAGGGGTGGCGGAAAACTGTTTTTT
>-|TRBV5-1|few|TRBJ2-5
CASSLRAGTNQETQYF
TGCGCCAGCAGCTTGAGGGCAGGAACTAACCAAGAGACCCAGTACTTC
>TRBD2|TRBV2|few|TRBJ2-3
CASLTVGVLAGGFDTQYF
TGTGCCAGCCTCACAGTGGGGGTCCTAGCGGGAGGTTTTGATACGCAGTATTTT
>-|TRBV7-9|many|TRBJ2-1
CASSLSLDYNEQFF
TGTGCCAGCAGCTTGTCGCTGGACTACAATGAGCAGTTCTTC
>TRBD1|TRBV30|few|TRBJ2-3
CAWAGQGGVSTDTQYF
TGTGCCTGGGCGGGACAGGGAGGTGTAAGCACAGATACGCAGTATTTT
>-|TRBV27|many|TRBJ1-5
CASSDTISNQPQHF
TGTGCCAGCAGCGACACCATAAGCAATCAGCCCCAGCATTTT
>TRBD1|TRBV29-1|-|TRBJ2-5
CSVVGRDRVGETQYF
TGCAGCGTTGTAGGTAGGGACAGGGTTGGAGAGACCCAGTACTTC
>-|TRBV20-1|many|TRBJ2-7
CSARRTGTSYEQYF
TGCAGTGCTAGGAGGACTGGTACCTCCTACGAGCAGTACTTC
>-|TRBV11-2|many|TRBJ2-1
CASSSDSGSDEQFF
TGTGCCAGCAGCTCGGATTCAGGTTCTGATGAGCAGTTCTTC
>-|TRBV24-1|-|TRBJ2-1
CATKSTEGSYNEQFF
TGTGCCACCAAGAGCACGGAGGGCTCCTACAATGAGCAGTTCTTC
>-|TRBV18|-|TRBJ1-4
CASSPRSQGEKLFF
TGTGCCAGCTCACCAAGAAGTCAAGGGGAAAAACTGTTTTTT
>-|TRBV12-3/TRBV12-4|-|TRBJ2-2
CASRRRETAGELFF
TGTGCCAGCAGGCGACGGGAAACGGCCGGGGAGCTGTTTTTT